A selection of T cell receptor beta chains follows, all from one sample in a study of cytomegalovirus exposure and HLA in healthy donors. Some clones are missing from TCRdb's copy, which holds only in-frame ones; the method was immunoSEQ multiplex PCR. The profile covers roughly 180,000 clones, with about four fifths appearing a single time and around 0.8% taken by the ten largest. Sequencing was done on a sample of PBMCs. The origin of the receptors is a woman younger than 30 in good health and CMV-seronegative. Both conserved end residues are part of each CDR3. The order of the fields is V gene, J gene, CDR3 length, D gene, clone size, CDR3 protein, CDR3 DNA. A D gene is named only where the DNA matches it firmly. Only some rows state a clone size, as once, few, many or a class for expanded clones.

>TRBV28|TRBJ1-1|16|TRBD1|few
CASSPSRQGFGTEAFF
TGTGCCAGCAGTCCGTCTCGACAGGGGTTTGGGACTGAAGCTTTCTTT
>TRBV28|TRBJ2-1|16|-|-
CASSFERASSYNEQFF
TGTGCCAGCAGTTTCGAGCGGGCGAGCTCCTACAATGAGCAGTTCTTC
>TRBV19|TRBJ1-2|14|-|-
CASNQVGGAEGYTF
TGTGCCAGTAATCAAGTCGGGGGGGCGGAAGGCTACACCTTC
>TRBV2|TRBJ1-2|15|TRBD1|-
CASTERTGGDYGYTF
TGTGCCAGCACCGAAAGGACAGGGGGCGACTATGGCTACACCTTC
>TRBV5-6|TRBJ2-3|15|-|-
CASSQGRGMTDTQYF
TGTGCCAGCAGCCAGGGCAGGGGAATGACAGATACGCAGTATTTT
>TRBV29-1|TRBJ2-1|18|TRBD2|-
CSVFAGTSGSAPYNEQFF
TGCAGCGTTTTTGCTGGGACTAGCGGGAGTGCTCCCTACAATGAGCAGTTCTTC
>TRBV9|TRBJ1-2|15|-|-
CASSVYIGGTGGYTF
TGTGCCAGCAGCGTCTATATCGGGGGTACCGGTGGCTACACCTTC
>TRBV27|TRBJ2-3|17|TRBD2|-
CASSLSLTSGRTDTQYF
TGTGCCAGCAGTTTATCACTAACTAGCGGGCGCACAGATACGCAGTATTTT
>TRBV4-1|TRBJ2-3|11|-|-
CASTAGDTQYF
TGCGCCAGCACTGCGGGCGATACGCAGTATTTT
>TRBV4-1|TRBJ2-7|14|-|-
CASSQRESLGEQYF
TGCGCCAGCAGCCAACGAGAGTCGCTTGGCGAGCAGTACTTC
>TRBV2|TRBJ2-7|14|-|-
CASSEAGGPYEQYF
TGTGCCAGCAGTGAAGCGGGGGGGCCCTACGAGCAGTACTTC
>TRBV7-2|TRBJ1-3|13|TRBD1|-
CASSQGAGNTIYF
TGTGCCAGCAGCCAGGGGGCTGGAAACACCATATATTTT
>TRBV28|TRBJ2-7|13|TRBD2|-
CASRGLAGREQYF
TGTGCCAGCAGGGGACTAGCGGGACGCGAGCAGTACTTC
>TRBV30|TRBJ2-3|13|-|-
CAFLTVETDTQYF
TGTGCCTTCCTGACAGTAGAAACAGATACGCAGTATTTT
>TRBV5-1|TRBJ1-6|15|-|few
CASSLAGEGNSPLHF
TGCGCCAGCAGCTTGGCCGGGGAAGGGAATTCACCCCTCCACTTT
>TRBV7-6|TRBJ2-5|14|-|-
CASSLGGGGETQYF
TGTGCCAGCAGCTTAGGGGGAGGAGGAGAGACCCAGTACTTC
>TRBV30|TRBJ2-1|15|TRBD2|-
CAWRDEASGRGEQFF
TGTGCCTGGAGGGACGAGGCTAGCGGGAGGGGTGAGCAGTTCTTC
>TRBV7-8|TRBJ2-7|15|TRBD2|-
CASSSRTSGIYEQYF
TGTGCCAGCAGCTCCCGGACTAGCGGGATCTACGAGCAGTACTTC
>TRBV29-1|TRBJ2-3|12|-|-
CSVEAFTDTQYF
TGCAGCGTTGAAGCCTTCACAGATACGCAGTATTTT
>TRBV21-1|TRBJ1-2|15|-|-
CASSKDGQAGYGYTF
TGTGCCAGCAGCAAAGATGGGCAAGCTGGCTATGGCTACACCTTC
>TRBV12-5|TRBJ1-3|15|TRBD1|-
CASGLDRGPGNTIYF
TGTGCTAGTGGTTTAGACAGGGGGCCTGGAAACACCATATATTTT
>TRBV28|TRBJ1-1|15|-|once
CASRIQGISGTEAFF
TGTGCCAGCAGAATACAGGGAATCAGCGGCACTGAAGCTTTCTTT
>TRBV13|TRBJ1-6|16|TRBD1|once
CASSLGQGVVNSPLHF
TGTGCCAGCAGCCTAGGACAGGGGGTAGTGAATTCACCCCTCCACTTT
>TRBV27|TRBJ2-2|14|-|few
CASSSRDSYGELFF
TGTGCCAGCAGTTCCCGGGACTCTTACGGGGAGCTGTTTTTT
>TRBV5-4|TRBJ1-1|15|TRBD1|-
CASSLQGAPNTEAFF
TGTGCCAGCAGCTTACAGGGGGCTCCAAACACTGAAGCTTTCTTT
>TRBV10-3|TRBJ2-2|18|TRBD2|-
CAISPLQPSGRLHGELFF
TGTGCCATCAGCCCTCTACAACCTAGCGGGAGGCTCCATGGGGAGCTGTTTTTT
>TRBV4-2|TRBJ2-7|16|TRBD1|once
CASSQPGQAASYEQYF
TGTGCCAGCAGCCAGCCGGGACAGGCCGCCTCCTACGAGCAGTACTTC
>TRBV5-6|TRBJ1-3|13|-|-
CASSLQEVNTIYF
TGTGCCAGCAGCTTGCAGGAGGTGAACACCATATATTTT
>TRBV11-2|TRBJ2-1|17|-|-
CASSLVLTTILYNEQFF
TGTGCCAGCAGCTTAGTTCTCACTACTATCCTCTACAATGAGCAGTTCTTC
>TRBV9|TRBJ2-5|15|TRBD2|once
CASSGELAGEETQYF
TGTGCCAGCAGCGGGGAACTAGCGGGAGAAGAGACCCAGTACTTC
>TRBV18|TRBJ1-5|18|-|-
CASSPRPTGMRYGQPQHF
TGTGCCAGCTCACCACGTCCCACGGGGATGAGATACGGTCAGCCCCAGCATTTT
>TRBV5-1|TRBJ2-5|16|TRBD1|-
CASGPGQGAAGETQYF
TGCGCCAGCGGTCCGGGACAGGGGGCCGCTGGAGAGACCCAGTACTTC
>TRBV7-9|TRBJ1-1|15|TRBD1|-
CSSSLRRTGGTEAFF
TGTTCCAGCAGCTTACGGCGAACAGGGGGCACTGAAGCTTTCTTT
>TRBV28|TRBJ1-2|13|TRBD1|-
CASRVGQARGYTF
TGTGCCAGCAGAGTGGGACAGGCTCGTGGCTACACCTTC
>TRBV18|TRBJ2-7|14|-|-
CASSPGHGGYEQYF
TGTGCCAGCTCACCAGGCCACGGAGGATACGAGCAGTACTTC
>TRBV5-1|TRBJ1-2|14|TRBD1|-
CASSLEGTGGSYTF
TGCGCCAGCAGCTTGGAGGGGACAGGGGGTAGCTACACCTTC
>TRBV18|TRBJ1-1|17|-|-
CASSPLDLLVGNTEAFF
TGTGCCAGCTCACCTCTGGATCTTCTAGTGGGGAACACTGAAGCTTTCTTT
>TRBV6-6|TRBJ1-1|13|-|-
CASRGVTNTEAFF
TGTGCCAGCAGAGGGGTCACTAACACTGAAGCTTTCTTT
>TRBV5-1|TRBJ2-1|15|TRBD2|-
CASSPASSGGPPQFF
TGCGCCAGCAGCCCGGCCTCTAGCGGGGGCCCCCCGCAGTTCTTC
>TRBV5-1|TRBJ2-3|15|-|-
CASSLAGNLIDTQYF
TGCGCCAGCAGCTTGGCAGGGAACTTAATAGATACGCAGTATTTT
>TRBV5-1|TRBJ2-5|13|-|-
CASSPDSQETQYF
TGCGCCAGCAGCCCGGACAGCCAAGAGACCCAGTACTTC
>TRBV18|TRBJ2-3|20|-|-
CASSPSYAGADWGATDTQYF
TGTGCCAGCTCACCGAGTTATGCGGGAGCGGATTGGGGGGCCACAGATACGCAGTATTTT
>TRBV28|TRBJ2-7|14|TRBD2|-
CASSFGTGGYEQYF
TGTGCCAGCAGTTTTGGAACGGGAGGTTACGAGCAGTACTTC
>TRBV4-2|TRBJ2-5|16|TRBD2|-
CASSQETGGRTETQYF
TGTGCCAGCAGCCAAGAGACGGGAGGTAGGACAGAGACCCAGTACTTC
>TRBV28|TRBJ1-1|13|-|-
CATVLTGNTEAFF
TGTGCCACCGTTTTGACAGGGAACACTGAAGCTTTCTTT
>TRBV2|TRBJ2-5|15|-|once
CASSIMFPLRETQYF
TGTGCCAGCAGTATAATGTTCCCCCTCCGAGAGACCCAGTACTTC
>TRBV11-2|TRBJ2-2|15|-|once
CASSLAQGGAGELFF
TGTGCCAGCAGCTTAGCCCAGGGCGGAGCCGGGGAGCTGTTTTTT
>TRBV11-1|TRBJ2-4|15|-|once
CASSLGAGPGNIQYF
TGTGCCAGCAGCTTAGGGGCGGGGCCAGGAAACATTCAGTACTTC
>TRBV27|TRBJ1-5|15|-|-
CASSLRADGMRPQHF
TGTGCCAGCAGTTTGAGGGCGGACGGTATGCGGCCCCAGCATTTT
>TRBV5-4|TRBJ2-3|15|TRBD2|-
CASSLLAGFTDTQYF
TGTGCCAGCAGCCTACTAGCGGGCTTCACAGATACGCAGTATTTT
>TRBV7-9|TRBJ2-1|16|TRBD2|-
CASSYPGGGTYNEQFF
TGTGCCAGCAGCTACCCTGGGGGGGGGACCTACAATGAGCAGTTCTTC
>TRBV2|TRBJ2-3|16|-|once
CASQRRGGRGTDTQYF
TGTGCCAGCCAAAGGCGAGGGGGAAGAGGCACAGATACGCAGTATTTT
>TRBV27|TRBJ2-7|14|TRBD1|-
CASSWDRRSYEQYF
TGTGCCAGCAGTTGGGACAGGCGCTCCTACGAGCAGTACTTC
>TRBV30|TRBJ2-1|12|-|-
CAWDFSYNEQFF
TGTGCCTGGGACTTTTCCTACAATGAGCAGTTCTTC
>TRBV28|TRBJ1-5|19|TRBD1|-
CASSLVGGTGTHSNQPQHF
TGTGCCAGCAGTTTGGTGGGGGGGACAGGGACGCATAGCAATCAGCCCCAGCATTTT
>TRBV5-1|TRBJ2-2|16|TRBD2|-
CASSLAAGTNTGELFF
TGCGCCAGCAGCTTGGCAGCGGGAACGAACACCGGGGAGCTGTTTTTT
>TRBV19|TRBJ1-1|12|-|-
CASSILNTEAFF
TGTGCCAGTAGTATCCTAAACACTGAAGCTTTCTTT
>TRBV7-9|TRBJ1-2|16|-|-
CSSNPGGDNPARGYTF
TGTTCCAGCAACCCCGGGGGGGACAATCCGGCTAGGGGCTACACCTTC
>TRBV27|TRBJ2-1|15|-|-
CASSTGSGIYNEQFF
TGTGCCAGCAGTACGGGTAGCGGAATCTACAATGAGCAGTTCTTC
>TRBV7-2|TRBJ1-2|13|-|once
CASSLDRVGGYTF
TGTGCCAGCAGCTTAGACAGGGTAGGAGGCTACACCTTC